The T cell receptor (beta chain) described here comes from a study of blood T cell repertoires in COVID-19. This clone has a single count. The CDR3 totals 13 residues. CDR1 is SGHNT and CDR2 is YENEEA in the germline V gene. V trimming: 4 bases; J trimming: 6 bases; junction bases outside the gene matches: 0. Authors' processing steps: Amplification of reference gene primers provided the estimated nucleated cell counts. Repertoires were generated with immunoSEQ multiplex PCR, while TCRdb's copy carries only in-frame clones and drops some. V, J and clone size were drawn from that table, and D and trimming were deduced from the DNA. Of more than 300,000 clones in the sample, 85% to 90% are singletons; the top ten hold 1.5% to 2%.

The clonotype was recovered from a woman in her thirties with COVID-19, enrolled during active disease. Specimen: peripheral blood. V and J are TRBV11-3 and TRBJ2-1, with 10 bases matching TRBD2. The CDR3: CASSSSGGNEQFF. CDR3 DNA sequence: TGTGCCAGCAGCTCTAGCGGGGGCAATGAGCAGTTCTTC.